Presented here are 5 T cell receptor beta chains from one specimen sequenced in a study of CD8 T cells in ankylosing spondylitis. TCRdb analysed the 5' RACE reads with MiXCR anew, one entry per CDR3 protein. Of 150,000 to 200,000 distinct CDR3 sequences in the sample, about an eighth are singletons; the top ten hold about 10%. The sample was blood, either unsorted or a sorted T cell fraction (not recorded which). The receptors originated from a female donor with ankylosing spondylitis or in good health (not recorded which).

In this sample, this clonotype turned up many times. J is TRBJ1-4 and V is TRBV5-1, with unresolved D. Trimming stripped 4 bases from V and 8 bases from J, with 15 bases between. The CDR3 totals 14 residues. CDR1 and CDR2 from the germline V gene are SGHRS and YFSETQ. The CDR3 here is CASSPGGMEEKLFF. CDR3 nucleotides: TGCGCCAGCAGCCCTGGAGGGATGGAGGAAAAACTGTTTTTT.

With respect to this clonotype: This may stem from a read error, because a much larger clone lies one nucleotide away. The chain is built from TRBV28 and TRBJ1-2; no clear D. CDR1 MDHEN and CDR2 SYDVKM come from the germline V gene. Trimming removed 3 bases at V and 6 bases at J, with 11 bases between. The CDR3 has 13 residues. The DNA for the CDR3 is TGTGCCAGCAGTTTCCAAGGAAGGGATGGCTACACCTTC. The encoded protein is CASSFQGRDGYTF.

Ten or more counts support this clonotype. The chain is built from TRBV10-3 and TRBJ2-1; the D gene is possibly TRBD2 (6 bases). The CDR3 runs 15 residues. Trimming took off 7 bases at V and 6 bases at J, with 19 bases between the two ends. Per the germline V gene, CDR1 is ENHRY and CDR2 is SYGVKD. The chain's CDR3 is CAITASGWGSNEQFF. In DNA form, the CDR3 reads TGTGCCATCACCGCAAGCGGGTGGGGCTCCAATGAGCAGTTCTTC.

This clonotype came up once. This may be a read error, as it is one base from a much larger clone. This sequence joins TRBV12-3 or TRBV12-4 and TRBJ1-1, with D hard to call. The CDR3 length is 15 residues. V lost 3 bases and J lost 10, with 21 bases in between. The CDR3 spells CASSLMAQASQRAFF. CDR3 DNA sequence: TGTGCCAGCAGTTTGATGGCACAAGCAAGTCAGAGAGCTTTCTTT.

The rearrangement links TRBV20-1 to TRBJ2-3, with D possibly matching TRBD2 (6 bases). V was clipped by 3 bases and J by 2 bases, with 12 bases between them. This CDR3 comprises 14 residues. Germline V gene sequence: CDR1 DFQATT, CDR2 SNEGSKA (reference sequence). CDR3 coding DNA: TGCAGTGCTAGGGCAGGCGGGGCCACAGATACGCAGTATTTT. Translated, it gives CSARAGGATDTQYF.